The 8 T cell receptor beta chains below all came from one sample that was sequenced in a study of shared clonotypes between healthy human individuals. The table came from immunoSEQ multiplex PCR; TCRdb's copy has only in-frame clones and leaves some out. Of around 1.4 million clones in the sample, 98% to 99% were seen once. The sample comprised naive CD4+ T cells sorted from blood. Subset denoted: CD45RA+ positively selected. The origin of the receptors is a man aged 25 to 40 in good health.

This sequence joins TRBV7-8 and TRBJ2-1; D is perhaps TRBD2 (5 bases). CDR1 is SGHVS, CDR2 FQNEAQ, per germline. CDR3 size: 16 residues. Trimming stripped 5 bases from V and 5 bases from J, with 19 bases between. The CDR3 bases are TGTGCCAGCAGCCCCATTTTCCTCTCGCGGGACAATGAGCAGTTCTTC. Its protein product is CASSPIFLSRDNEQFF.

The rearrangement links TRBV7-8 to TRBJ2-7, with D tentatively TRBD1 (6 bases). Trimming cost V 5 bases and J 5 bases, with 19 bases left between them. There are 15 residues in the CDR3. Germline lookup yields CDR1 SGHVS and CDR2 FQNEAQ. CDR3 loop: CASSPDRFSANEQYF. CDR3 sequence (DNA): TGTGCCAGCAGCCCAGACAGGTTTAGTGCTAACGAGCAGTACTTC.

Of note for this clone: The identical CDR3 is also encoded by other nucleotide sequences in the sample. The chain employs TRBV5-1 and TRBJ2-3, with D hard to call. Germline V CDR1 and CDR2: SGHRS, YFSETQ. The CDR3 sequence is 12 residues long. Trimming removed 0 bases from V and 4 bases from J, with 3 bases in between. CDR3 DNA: TGCGCCAGCAGCTTGGTTGCAGATACGCAGTATTTT. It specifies CASSLVADTQYF.

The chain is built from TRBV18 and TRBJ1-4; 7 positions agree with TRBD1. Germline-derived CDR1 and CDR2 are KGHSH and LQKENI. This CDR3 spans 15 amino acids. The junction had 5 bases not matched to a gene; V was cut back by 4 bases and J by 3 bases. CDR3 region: CASSLDRAANEKLFF. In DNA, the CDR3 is TGTGCCAGCTCACTTGACAGGGCGGCTAATGAAAAACTGTTTTTT. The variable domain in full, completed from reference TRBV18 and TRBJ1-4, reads NAGVMQNPRHLVRRRGQEARLRCSPMKGHSHVYWYRQLPEEGLKFMVYLQKENIIDESGMPKERFSAEFPKEGPSILRIQQVVRGDSAAYFCASSLDRAANEKLFFGSGTQLSVL.

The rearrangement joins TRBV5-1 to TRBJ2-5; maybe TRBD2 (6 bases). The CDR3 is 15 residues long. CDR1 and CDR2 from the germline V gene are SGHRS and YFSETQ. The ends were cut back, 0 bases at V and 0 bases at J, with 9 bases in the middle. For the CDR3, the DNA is TGCGCCAGCAGCTTGGCACTAGCAGACCAAGAGACCCAGTACTTC. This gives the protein CASSLALADQETQYF. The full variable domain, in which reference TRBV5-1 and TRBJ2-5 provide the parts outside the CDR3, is KAGVTQTPRYLIKTRGQQVTLSCSPISGHRSVSWYQQTPGQGLQFLFEYFSETQRNKGNFPGRFSGRQFSNSRSEMNVSTLELGDSALYLCASSLALADQETQYFGPGTRLLVL.

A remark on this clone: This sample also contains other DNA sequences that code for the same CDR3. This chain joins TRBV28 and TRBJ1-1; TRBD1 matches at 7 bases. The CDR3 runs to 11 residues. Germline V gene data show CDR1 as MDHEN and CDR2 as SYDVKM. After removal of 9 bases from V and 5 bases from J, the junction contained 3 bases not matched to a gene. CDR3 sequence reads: CASSGGTEAFF. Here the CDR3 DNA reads TGTGCCAGTTCAGGGGGGACTGAAGCTTTCTTT.

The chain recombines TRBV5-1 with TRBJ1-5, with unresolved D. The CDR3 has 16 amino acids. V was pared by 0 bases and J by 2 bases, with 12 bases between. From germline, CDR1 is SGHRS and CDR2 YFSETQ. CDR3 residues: CASSLDGSWGNQPQHF. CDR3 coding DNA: TGCGCCAGCAGCTTGGATGGGAGTTGGGGCAATCAGCCCCAGCATTTT.

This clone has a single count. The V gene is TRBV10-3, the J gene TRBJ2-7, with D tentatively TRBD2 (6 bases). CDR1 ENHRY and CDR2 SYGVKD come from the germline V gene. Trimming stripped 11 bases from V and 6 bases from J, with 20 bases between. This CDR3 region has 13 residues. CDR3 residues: CAVSSSALIEQYF. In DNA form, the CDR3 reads TGTGCCGTGAGTTCTAGCGCGCTAATCGAGCAGTACTTC.